This T cell receptor beta chain was found in a study of blood T cell repertoires in COVID-19. Study-wide context: The United States, Italy and Spain provided the acute and convalescent COVID-19 samples.

Method: immunoSEQ multiplex PCR; TCRdb's copy keeps in-frame clones and lacks some. The data contain just under 85,000 clones, about four fifths of them seen just once; the ten biggest clones take up more than 15%. V lost 4 bases and J lost 1, with 10 bases in between. The CDR3 has 14 amino acids. Looked up from germline, CDR1 is SGHRS and CDR2 is YFSETQ. The sequencing input was peripheral blood. This chain uses TRBV5-1 with TRBJ2-3; possible D gene TRBD2, 5 bases. The source is a woman in her sixties or seventies with acute or convalescent COVID-19. CDR3 residues: CASSLLGGTDTQYF. The CDR3 DNA reads TGCGCCAGCAGCCTGCTCGGGGGCACAGATACGCAGTATTTT.